The T cell receptor (beta chain) under discussion was sequenced for a study of cytomegalovirus exposure and HLA in healthy donors. The CDR3 is 15 amino acids. V was pared by 8 bases and J by 4 bases, with 7 bases of the junction left unmatched. Germline V gives CDR1 ENHRY, CDR2 SYGVKD. Both 60 Vbeta primers and 13 Jbeta primers went into the PCR. TCRdb's table, derived via immunoSEQ multiplex PCR, lists solely in-frame clones and lacks some. The sample includes over 90,000 clones, under 65% of them seen just once. Sequenced input: PBMCs. The sequence came from a man between 60 and 70 years old in good health and CMV-seronegative. This chain uses TRBV10-3 with TRBJ2-2; 10 nucleotides match TRBD2. CDR3 region: CAIDTSGVGTGELFF. The CDR3 nucleotides are TGTGCCATCGATACTAGCGGGGTGGGCACCGGGGAGCTGTTTTTT.